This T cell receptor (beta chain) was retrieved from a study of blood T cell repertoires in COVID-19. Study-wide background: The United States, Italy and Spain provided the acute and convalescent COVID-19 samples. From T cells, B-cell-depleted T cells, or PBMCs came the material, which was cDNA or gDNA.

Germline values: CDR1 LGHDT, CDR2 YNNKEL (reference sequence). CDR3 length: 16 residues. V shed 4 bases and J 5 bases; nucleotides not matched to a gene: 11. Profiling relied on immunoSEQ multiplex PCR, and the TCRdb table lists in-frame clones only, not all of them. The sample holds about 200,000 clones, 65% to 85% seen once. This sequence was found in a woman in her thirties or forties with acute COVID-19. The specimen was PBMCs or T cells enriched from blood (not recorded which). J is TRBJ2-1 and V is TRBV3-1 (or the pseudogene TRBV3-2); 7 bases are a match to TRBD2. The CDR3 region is CASSLPWGGYDNEQFF. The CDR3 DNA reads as TGTGCCAGCAGCCTCCCGTGGGGGGGTTATGACAATGAGCAGTTCTTC.